This is a list of T cell receptor beta chains from one sample in a study of blood T cell repertoires in COVID-19. Method: immunoSEQ multiplex PCR; TCRdb's copy keeps in-frame clones and lacks some. The sample consists of fewer than 200,000 clones, less than 90% of them appearing once. Sequences were obtained from peripheral blood. Receptor source: a woman aged 70-85 years with COVID-19, enrolled during active disease. CDR3s include the opening cysteine and the closing phenylalanine or tryptophan.

v_gene	j_gene	CDR3aa
TRBV7-2	TRBJ2-7	CASSFQRTGEQYF
TRBV7-8	TRBJ1-2	CASSLAAGALGYTF
TRBV28	TRBJ1-1	CASTNPQTGGAGAFF
TRBV5-4	TRBJ1-1	CASKTANTEAFF
TRBV28	TRBJ2-1	CASSSSWRTSSYNEQFF
TRBV9	TRBJ2-3	CASSPRTSGSTDTQYF
TRBV11-2	TRBJ1-2	CASSLIPGYGYTF
TRBV19	TRBJ1-2	CASRRTGDGYTF
TRBV19	TRBJ2-5	CASSGQGQQETQYF
TRBV2	TRBJ1-6	CASMAGWASPLHF
TRBV7-2	TRBJ2-7	CASSPVPGPYEQYF
TRBV7-2	TRBJ1-5	CASSSRSQHQPQHF
TRBV30	TRBJ1-5	CAWSYLDRGRNQPQHF
TRBV5-4	TRBJ1-2	CASSVPGNYGYTF
TRBV5-6	TRBJ1-1	CASSRGDTLNTEAFF
TRBV28	TRBJ2-7	CASTSRLAGGPQQYF
TRBV15	TRBJ2-1	CATSRDQGVYNEQFF
TRBV5-5	TRBJ2-4	CASSLIIAGNKNIQYF
TRBV7-8	TRBJ1-1	CASSLASPEGAAFF
TRBV19	TRBJ2-1	CASSIWSGGSNEQFF
TRBV30	TRBJ1-2	CAWSVRDIIHGYTF
TRBV30	TRBJ1-2	CAWSGNRENYGYTF
TRBV15	TRBJ2-3	CATSRDLPRITGTGSTDTQYF
TRBV5-4	TRBJ2-3	CASSLGLAGRSTDTQYF